The 32 T cell receptor beta chains listed next were all sequenced from one sample in a study of vaccination effects on CD4 cells after COVID-19. These receptors have no identified antigens. Prior to sequencing, the ViraFEST assay stimulated PBMC with viral peptide pools, which expanded the antigen-specific CD4+ T cells. CD4+ T cells were isolated after around 9 days of culture. It was between March and December 2020 that the person had a SARS-CoV-2 infection confirmed by PCR. Measured with immunoSEQ multiplex PCR; TCRdb has only the in-frame clones, and not every one. The sample holds roughly 45,000 clones, roughly four fifths seen once. The sequenced sample was CD4+ T cells from PBMCs cultured with a peptide pool, obtained before COVID-19 vaccination. All receptors derive from a human donor who had a prior SARS-CoV-2 infection.

This clone was counted a few times. The chain combines TRBV3-1 (or the pseudogene TRBV3-2) with TRBJ2-2; D is uncertain. V was clipped by 4 bases and J by 6 bases, with 6 bases between them. This CDR3 comprises 12 residues. Germline values: CDR1 LGHDT, CDR2 YNNKEL (reference sequence). CDR3 coding DNA: TGTGCCAGCAGCCGTCTATCCGGGGAGCTGTTTTTT. This codes for CASSRLSGELFF.

The chain recombines TRBV11-2 with TRBJ2-7; D is perhaps TRBD1 (5 bases). Germline CDR1 SGHAT, CDR2 FQNNGV. This CDR3 has 14 amino acids. Trimming took 2 bases from V and 2 from J, leaving 10 bases between them. CDR3 protein: CASSLWQGPYEQYF. The CDR3 DNA is TGTGCCAGCAGCTTATGGCAGGGTCCCTACGAGCAGTACTTC.

The chain is built from TRBV5-1 and TRBJ1-6; no definite D call. Deletions cut 0 bases from V and 10 bases from J, with 8 bases between. CDR1 and CDR2 from the germline V gene are SGHRS and YFSETQ. This CDR3 contains 13 residues. The CDR3 DNA follows: TGCGCCAGCAGCTTGGCCACGACGTCACCCCTCCACTTT. This sequence encodes CASSLATTSPLHF.

The chain combines TRBV9 with TRBJ1-6; tentatively, D is TRBD1 (6 bases). The V gene's germline CDR1 is SGDLS and CDR2 YYNGEE. This CDR3 contains 15 residues. The V and J ends lost 4 bases and 9 bases respectively, with 17 bases between them. The CDR3 is CASSFTGLGGSPLHF. The CDR3 DNA reads TGTGCCAGCAGCTTCACAGGGTTGGGGGGTTCACCCCTCCACTTT.

This clone was detected once. The genes are TRBV28 and TRBJ1-4; D is unresolved. This CDR3 has 14 amino acids. Trimming removed 0 bases at V and 8 bases at J, with 10 bases between. The germline CDR1 and CDR2 sequences are MDHEN and SYDVKM. The CDR3, as DNA: TGTGCCAGCAGTTTATGGGGGAGAGGCGAAAAACTGTTTTTT. It encodes CASSLWGRGEKLFF. Supplemented by reference TRBV28 and TRBJ1-4, the full variable domain reads DVKVTQSSRYLVKRTGEKVFLECVQDMDHENMFWYRQDPGLGLRLIYFSYDVKMKEKGDIPEGYSVSREKKERFSLILESASTNQTSMYLCASSLWGRGEKLFFGSGTQLSVL.

This chain joins TRBV15 and TRBJ2-7; 8 bases fit TRBD2. V lost 0 bases and J lost 2; bases outside the gene matches: 3. The CDR3 spans 15 residues. Germline loops: CDR1 LNHNV, CDR2 YYDKDF (reference sequence). As DNA, the CDR3 is TGTGCCACCAGCAGAGATCCCGGGGGGGCCTACGAGCAGTACTTC. It translates to CATSRDPGGAYEQYF.

V and J are TRBV11-3 and TRBJ1-1; D possibly corresponds to TRBD1 (5 bases). V was clipped by 0 bases and J by 13 bases, with 15 bases between them. The CDR3 extends over 13 amino acids. Germline V lookup: CDR1 SGHNT, CDR2 YENEEA. Here the CDR3 DNA reads TGTGCCAGCAGCTTAGATGTGGACGGGGGGGTTTTCTTT. Translating gives CASSLDVDGGVFF.

Comment on this clone: Other DNA sequences in the same sample also yield this CDR3. This rearrangement joins TRBV7-3 to TRBJ1-6; D not resolved. The CDR3 sequence is 14 residues long. Trimming removed 1 base from V and 6 bases from J, with 7 bases in between. CDR1 is SGHTA and CDR2 is FQGTGA in the germline V gene. This CDR3 is CASSLRGGNSPLHF. The DNA for the CDR3 is TGTGCCAGCAGCTTAAGAGGCGGTAATTCACCCCTCCACTTT.

The chain links TRBV15 to TRBJ2-1; 11 bases agree with TRBD2. In germline, CDR1 is LNHNV, CDR2 YYDKDF (reference sequence). V shed 1 base and J 9 bases; nucleotides not matched to a gene: 5. There are 15 residues in the CDR3. The CDR3 coding sequence is TGTGCCACCAGCAGAGCTAGCGGGGGGCGGGCTGAGCAGTTCTTC. Residues: CATSRASGGRAEQFF. Full variable domain (remainder filled in from reference TRBV15 and TRBJ2-1): DAMVIQNPRYQVTQFGKPVTLSCSQTLNHNVMYWYQQKSSQAPKLLFHYYDKDFNNEADTPDNFQSRRPNTSFCFLDIRSPGLGDTAMYLCATSRASGGRAEQFFGPGTRLTVL.

J is TRBJ2-7 and V is TRBV28; 10 positions match TRBD1. V lost 4 bases, J lost 9 bases, and 21 bases stayed unmatched. Germline V CDR1 and CDR2: MDHEN, SYDVKM. The CDR3 sequence is 18 residues long. The CDR3, as DNA: TGTGCCAGCAGTTCGAACCCTCGGACAGGGGGAGGGGATAGTGGGCAGTACTTC. It specifies CASSSNPRTGGGDSGQYF. The entire variable domain, with the rest obtained from reference TRBV28 and TRBJ2-7, is as follows: DVKVTQSSRYLVKRTGEKVFLECVQDMDHENMFWYRQDPGLGLRLIYFSYDVKMKEKGDIPEGYSVSREKKERFSLILESASTNQTSMYLCASSSNPRTGGGDSGQYFGPGTRLTVT.

The V and J genes are TRBV2 and TRBJ1-1; D is uncertain. V was trimmed by 5 bases and J by 0 bases, leaving 7 bases between them. This CDR3 has 13 amino acids. In germline, CDR1 is SNHLY, CDR2 FYNNEI. CDR3 residues: CASSWTVNTEAFF. The CDR3 region has the DNA TGTGCCAGCAGTTGGACGGTGAACACTGAAGCTTTCTTT.

J is TRBJ1-1 and V is TRBV5-1; 8 nucleotides align to TRBD1. The CDR3 consists of 14 residues. Germline V lookup: CDR1 SGHRS, CDR2 YFSETQ. V trimming: 4 bases; J trimming: 8 bases; junction bases outside the gene matches: 10. CDR3 bases: TGCGCCAGCAGCCCCGGGACAGGTGCGGGGGAAGCTTTCTTT. Translation: CASSPGTGAGEAFF.

The chain combines TRBV19 with TRBJ1-4; no definite D call. Germline CDR1 reads LNHDA; CDR2 reads SQIVND (reference sequence). The ends were cut back, 8 bases at V and 0 bases at J, with 4 bases in the middle. CDR3 length: 12 residues. The CDR3 loop is CASASTNEKLFF. CDR3 nucleotides: TGTGCCAGTGCCTCAACTAATGAAAAACTGTTTTTT.

The V gene is TRBV30, the J gene TRBJ2-3, with a possible D match to TRBD2 (6 bases). CDR3 length: 16 amino acids. The germline V and J ends were trimmed by 3 bases and 2 bases, with 18 bases remaining between them. From germline, CDR1 is GTSNPN and CDR2 SVGIG (reference sequence). The CDR3 spells CAWRRTRRGNTDTQYF. The CDR3 region has the DNA TGTGCCTGGAGAAGAACACGTCGGGGGAACACAGATACGCAGTATTTT.

The genes are TRBV11-3 and TRBJ2-7; D call uncertain. Trimming removed 1 base at V and 2 bases at J, with 3 bases between. Germline CDR1 SGHNT, CDR2 YENEEA. The CDR3 extends over 12 amino acids. DNA of the CDR3: TGTGCCAGCAGCTTAGCACCCTACGAGCAGTACTTC. Translating it yields CASSLAPYEQYF.

The chain uses TRBV28 and TRBJ1-3; D is unclear. The germline V gene has CDR1 MDHEN and CDR2 SYDVKM. This CDR3 region has 13 residues. Trimming removed 5 bases at V and 1 base at J, with 6 bases between. Here the CDR3 reads CASSPRSGNTIYF. The DNA of the CDR3 is TGTGCCAGCAGTCCCCGATCTGGAAACACCATATATTTT. The complete variable domain, with remaining parts taken from reference TRBV28 and TRBJ1-3, reads DVKVTQSSRYLVKRTGEKVFLECVQDMDHENMFWYRQDPGLGLRLIYFSYDVKMKEKGDIPEGYSVSREKKERFSLILESASTNQTSMYLCASSPRSGNTIYFGEGSWLTVV.

This clone was seen a few times. The rearrangement links TRBV5-1 to TRBJ2-1, with TRBD1 identical over 8 bases. The junction had 13 bases not matched to a gene; V was cut back by 7 bases and J by 7 bases. This CDR3 spans 15 amino acids. The germline V gene encodes CDR1 SGHRS and CDR2 YFSETQ. The CDR3 is CASANHDRGKNEQFF. The DNA for the CDR3 is TGCGCCAGCGCAAACCACGACAGGGGCAAGAATGAGCAGTTCTTC.

The V and J genes are TRBV7-2 and TRBJ2-7; D is perhaps TRBD2 (5 bases). CDR1 and CDR2 from the germline V gene are SGHTA and FQGNSA. There are 17 residues in the CDR3. With 0 bases removed from V and 1 base from J, the gap between germline ends came to 16 bases. The CDR3 sequence is CASSLAALASVSYEQYF. Here the CDR3 DNA reads TGTGCCAGCAGCTTAGCGGCCCTAGCCAGTGTGTCCTACGAGCAGTACTTC.

This chain connects TRBV4-2 to TRBJ2-4; tentatively, D is TRBD1 (6 bases). The CDR3 sequence is 15 residues long. The V and J ends lost 6 bases and 4 bases respectively, with 16 bases between them. Germline V gives CDR1 LGHNA, CDR2 YNFKEQ. CDR3 sequence: CASSRQHGQKNIQYF. CDR3 in DNA: TGTGCCAGCAGTCGACAACACGGACAGAAAAACATTCAGTACTTC.

This clone was seen a few times. The V and J genes are TRBV20-1 and TRBJ1-6, with 8 bases aligning to TRBD1. The CDR3 spans 11 residues. Germline CDR1 reads DFQATT; CDR2 reads SNEGSKA (reference sequence). V was clipped by 3 bases and J by 19 bases; unmatched bases: 8. The DNA of the CDR3 is TGCAGTGCTAGGTGGCAGGGGGCGAGTCACTTT. Protein sequence: CSARWQGASHF.

This clone was counted a single time. The V gene is TRBV28, the J gene TRBJ2-1; possibly TRBD2 for D (5 bases). From germline, CDR1 is MDHEN and CDR2 SYDVKM. The CDR3 sequence is 15 residues long. Deletions cut 3 bases from V and 0 bases from J, with 9 bases between. CDR3 nucleotides: TGTGCCAGCAGTTTGGGCGGGTACTCCTACAATGAGCAGTTCTTC. This sequence encodes CASSLGGYSYNEQFF. Drawing the rest from reference TRBV28 and TRBJ2-1, the complete variable domain is DVKVTQSSRYLVKRTGEKVFLECVQDMDHENMFWYRQDPGLGLRLIYFSYDVKMKEKGDIPEGYSVSREKKERFSLILESASTNQTSMYLCASSLGGYSYNEQFFGPGTRLTVL.

The chain uses TRBV10-3 and TRBJ2-7, with 7 bases aligning to TRBD2. After removal of 0 bases from V and 2 bases from J, the junction contained 4 bases not matched to a gene. The CDR3 runs 15 residues. The V gene's germline CDR1 is ENHRY and CDR2 SYGVKD. Here the CDR3 reads CAISESRGRAYEQYF. Written as DNA, the CDR3 is TGTGCCATCAGTGAGTCTCGGGGGAGGGCCTACGAGCAGTACTTC.

This clone was detected a few times. The identical CDR3 is also encoded by other nucleotide sequences in the sample. This chain connects TRBV5-1 to TRBJ2-5, with D possibly matching TRBD2 (5 bases). With 4 bases removed from V and 5 bases from J, the gap between germline ends came to 12 bases. Germline CDR1 reads SGHRS; CDR2 reads YFSETQ. The CDR3 has 13 amino acids. In nucleotides, the CDR3 is TGCGCCAGCAGCCTCCCGGGCGGGGAGACCCAGTACTTC. Translated, it gives CASSLPGGETQYF.

V usage is TRBV6-5 and J usage is TRBJ2-2, with no clear D. The CDR3 runs 14 residues. With 3 bases removed from V and 3 bases from J, the gap between germline ends came to 8 bases. The germline V gene has CDR1 MNHEY and CDR2 SVGAGI. The CDR3 DNA reads TGTGCCAGCAGTTATAGCCCAGACACCGGGGAGCTGTTTTTT. It encodes CASSYSPDTGELFF.

J is TRBJ1-2 and V is TRBV7-2, with a possible D match to TRBD1 (5 bases). From germline, CDR1 is SGHTA and CDR2 FQGNSA. V was shortened by 5 bases and J by 4 bases, with 14 bases between the two germline ends. The CDR3 covers 14 residues. This CDR3 reads CASSPGTGPYGYTF. CDR3 nucleotide sequence: TGTGCCAGCAGCCCGGGGACGGGGCCCTATGGCTACACCTTC.

The chain couples TRBV9 to TRBJ1-1, with D maybe TRBD1 (6 bases). CDR1 SGDLS and CDR2 YYNGEE come from the germline V gene. The CDR3 has 14 amino acids. Deletions cut 0 bases from V and 1 base from J, with 7 bases between. DNA of the CDR3: TGTGCCAGCAGCGTAGGGACAGAGAACACTGAAGCTTTCTTT. This translates into CASSVGTENTEAFF.

This rearrangement joins TRBV19 to TRBJ1-3; D is perhaps TRBD1 (5 bases). Trimming cost V 4 bases and J 2 bases, with 9 bases left between them. Germline CDR1 is LNHDA and CDR2 is SQIVND (reference sequence). The CDR3 length is 14 residues. The CDR3 nucleotides read TGTGCCAGTAGTACTGGGACGCCTGGAAACACCATATATTTT. The encoded protein is CASSTGTPGNTIYF. Combining the CDR3 with reference TRBV19 and TRBJ1-3 gives the whole variable domain DGGITQSPKYLFRKEGQNVTLSCEQNLNHDAMYWYRQDPGQGLRLIYYSQIVNDFQKGDIAEGYSVSREKKESFPLTVTSAQKNPTAFYLCASSTGTPGNTIYFGEGSWLTVV.

The V gene is TRBV7-9, the J gene TRBJ2-3; D remains unclear. Per germline, CDR1 SEHNR and CDR2 FQNEAQ (reference sequence). The CDR3 has 14 residues. Deletions cut 1 base from V and 2 bases from J, with 7 bases between. The CDR3 loop is CASSLGRFTDTQYF. The CDR3 DNA reads TGTGCCAGCAGCTTAGGGCGGTTCACAGATACGCAGTATTTT.

This chain uses TRBV7-2 with TRBJ2-7, with unresolved D. Trimming cost V 1 base and J 6 bases, with 16 bases left between them. Germline CDR1 reads SGHTA; CDR2 reads FQGNSA. The CDR3 spans 15 residues. CDR3 nucleotides: TGTGCCAGCAGCTTAGTATCTAGTGGTGCAGGCGAGCAGTACTTC. This encodes CASSLVSSGAGEQYF. The variable domain in full, completed from reference TRBV7-2 and TRBJ2-7, reads GAGVSQSPSNKVTEKGKDVELRCDPISGHTALYWYRQSLGQGLEFLIYFQGNSAPDKSGLPSDRFSAERTGGSVSTLTIQRTQQEDSAVYLCASSLVSSGAGEQYFGPGTRLTVT.

The V gene is TRBV18, the J gene TRBJ1-2; TRBD1 might be the D (5 bases). Per the germline V gene, CDR1 is KGHSH and CDR2 is LQKENI. This CDR3 has 16 amino acids. V gave up 2 bases and J gave up 2 bases, with 15 bases separating them. CDR3 protein: CASSPSPGLRNYGYTF. The CDR3 nucleotides read TGTGCCAGCTCACCATCCCCAGGGCTGCGAAACTATGGCTACACCTTC.

The J gene is TRBJ2-7, the V gene TRBV7-9, with TRBD2 as a possible D gene (5 bases). Germline V lookup: CDR1 SEHNR, CDR2 FQNEAQ (reference sequence). The CDR3 extends over 14 amino acids. The V and J ends lost 3 bases and 7 bases respectively, with 16 bases between them. CDR3 sequence: CASSFETTHGEQYF. As DNA, the CDR3 is TGTGCCAGCAGCTTTGAGACTACCCATGGTGAGCAGTACTTC.

CDR3 loop: CASSMTRYGYTF. DNA for the CDR3: TGCGCCAGCAGCATGACACGATATGGCTACACCTTC. The V call is TRBV5-1, the J call TRBJ1-2; D is undetermined. The CDR3 runs 12 residues. Germline V CDR1 and CDR2: SGHRS, YFSETQ. V gave up 4 bases and J gave up 5 bases, with 9 bases separating them.